This T cell receptor beta chain was documented in a study of shared clonotypes between healthy human individuals. Data came from immunoSEQ multiplex PCR; TCRdb stores just in-frame clones and leaves some out. Here the sample spans about 2.1 million clones, around 93% being singletons. The CDR3 length is 13 residues. V was trimmed by 0 bases and J by 8 bases, leaving 10 bases between them. CDR1 is MNHEY and CDR2 is SVGAGI in the germline V gene. As defined, naive CD8 cells were CD45RO-negative and positively selected for CCR7, with terminally differentiated effector memory CD45RA+ cells excluded. This receptor was identified in a man younger than 30 in good health. Some clones in this sample may be carry-over from other donors' samples. Sequencing was carried out using naive CD8+ T cells from PBMCs. The genes are TRBV6-5 and TRBJ1-1; D unclear. The CDR3 DNA is TGTGCCAGCAGTTACTCGGGCCGGGAAGAAGCTTTCTTT. Amino acid sequence: CASSYSGREEAFF.